This T cell receptor beta chain was profiled in a study of monozygotic twins with inflammatory bowel disease. Germline V gene data show CDR1 as LNHNV and CDR2 as YYDKDF (reference sequence). This CDR3 is 15 amino acids long. Eight distinct reactions (per sample) were used to make the cDNA. For each CDR3 protein, TCRdb gives one entry from its re-call of the 5' RACE reads, without DNA. Recorded here are approximately 110,000 distinct CDR3 sequences; the top ten clones represent roughly 12%. The receptor was derived from a human donor with ulcerative colitis or Crohn's disease, or a healthy co-twin of an affected twin (not recorded which). J is TRBJ2-5 and V is TRBV15; TCRdb calls TRBD1, which cannot be checked without DNA. The source material was blood. The CDR3 loop is CATSRDRQGLETQYF.